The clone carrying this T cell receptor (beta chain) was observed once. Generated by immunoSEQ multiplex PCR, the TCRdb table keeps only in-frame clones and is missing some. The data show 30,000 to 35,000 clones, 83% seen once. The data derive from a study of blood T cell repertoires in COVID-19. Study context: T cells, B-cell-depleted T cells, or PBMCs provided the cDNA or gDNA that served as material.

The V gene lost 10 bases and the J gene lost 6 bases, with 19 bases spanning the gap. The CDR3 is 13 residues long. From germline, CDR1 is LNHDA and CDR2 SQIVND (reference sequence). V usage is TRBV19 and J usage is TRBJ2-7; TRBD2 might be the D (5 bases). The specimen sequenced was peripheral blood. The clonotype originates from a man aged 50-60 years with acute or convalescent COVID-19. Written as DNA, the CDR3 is TGTGCCACCCGGGGTCCGGGATCTTCCGAGCAGTACTTC. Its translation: CATRGPGSSEQYF.